This paragraph covers one T cell receptor (beta chain) sequence. Repertoires were generated with immunoSEQ multiplex PCR, while TCRdb's copy carries only in-frame clones and drops some. This repertoire shows more than 45,000 clones, about 89% found once; its top ten account for roughly an eighth. The entry originates in a study of OX40 agonist ivuxolimab in advanced cancers. The germline gives CDR1 SEHNR, CDR2 FQNEAQ (reference sequence). Losses at the gene ends were 3 bases for V and 8 bases for J; bases not matched to a gene: 9. The CDR3 loop spans 14 amino acids. The sequenced sample was CD4+ or CD8+ T cells sorted from blood, obtained in a trial of the OX40 agonist ivuxolimab. This receptor was obtained from an adult with an advanced solid tumor such as melanoma, head and neck, liver or kidney cancer. The chain is built from TRBV7-9 and TRBJ1-2; TRBD1 matches 7 bases. The DNA of the CDR3 is TGTGCCAGCAGCTTGGGACAGTCCCTCTGGGGCTACACCTTC. This gives the protein CASSLGQSLWGYTF.